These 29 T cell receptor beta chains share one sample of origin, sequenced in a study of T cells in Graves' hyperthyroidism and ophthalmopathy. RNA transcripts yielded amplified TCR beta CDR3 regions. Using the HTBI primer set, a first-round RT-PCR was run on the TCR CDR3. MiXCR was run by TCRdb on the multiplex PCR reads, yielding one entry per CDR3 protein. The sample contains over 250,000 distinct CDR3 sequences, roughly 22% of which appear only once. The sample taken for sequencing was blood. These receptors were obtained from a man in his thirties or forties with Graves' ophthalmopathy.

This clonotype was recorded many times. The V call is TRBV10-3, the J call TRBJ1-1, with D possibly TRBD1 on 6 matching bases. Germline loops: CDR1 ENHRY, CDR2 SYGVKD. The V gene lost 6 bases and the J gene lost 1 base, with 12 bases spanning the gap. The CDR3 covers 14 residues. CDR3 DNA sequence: TGTGCCATCAGCCGGACAGACCAGAACACTGAAGCTTTCTTT. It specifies CAISRTDQNTEAFF.

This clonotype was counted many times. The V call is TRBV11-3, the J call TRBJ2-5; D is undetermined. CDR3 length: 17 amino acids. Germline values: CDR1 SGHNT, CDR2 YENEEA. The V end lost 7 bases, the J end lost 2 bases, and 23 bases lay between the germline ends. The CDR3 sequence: CASMIPPRQTGQETQYF. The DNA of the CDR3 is TGTGCCAGCATGATCCCACCCCGCCAAACCGGACAAGAGACCCAGTACTTC.

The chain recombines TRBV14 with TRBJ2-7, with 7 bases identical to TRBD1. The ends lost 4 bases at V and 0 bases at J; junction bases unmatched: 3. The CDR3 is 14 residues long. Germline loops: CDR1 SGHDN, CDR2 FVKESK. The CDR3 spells CASSRKGASYEQYF. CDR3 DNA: TGTGCCAGCAGCCGGAAGGGGGCCTCCTACGAGCAGTACTTC.

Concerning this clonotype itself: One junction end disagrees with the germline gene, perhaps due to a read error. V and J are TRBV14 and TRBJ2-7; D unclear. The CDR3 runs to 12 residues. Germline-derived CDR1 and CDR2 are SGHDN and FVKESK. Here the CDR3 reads CASSDGSYEQCF. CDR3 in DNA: TGTGCCAGCAGCGACGGATCCTACGAGCAGTGCTTC.

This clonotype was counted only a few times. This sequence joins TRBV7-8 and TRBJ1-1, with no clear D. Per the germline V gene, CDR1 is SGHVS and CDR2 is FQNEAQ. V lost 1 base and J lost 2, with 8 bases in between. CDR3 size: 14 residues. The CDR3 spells CASSLGADNTEAFF. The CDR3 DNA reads TGTGCCAGCAGCTTAGGAGCAGATAACACTGAAGCTTTCTTT.

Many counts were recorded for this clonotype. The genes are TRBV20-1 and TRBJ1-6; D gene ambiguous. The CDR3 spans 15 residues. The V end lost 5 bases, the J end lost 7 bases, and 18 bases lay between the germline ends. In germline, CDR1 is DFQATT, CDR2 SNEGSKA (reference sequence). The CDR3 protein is CSAGPPTGWNSPLHF. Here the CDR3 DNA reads TGCAGTGCTGGCCCCCCGACGGGGTGGAATTCACCCCTCCACTTT.

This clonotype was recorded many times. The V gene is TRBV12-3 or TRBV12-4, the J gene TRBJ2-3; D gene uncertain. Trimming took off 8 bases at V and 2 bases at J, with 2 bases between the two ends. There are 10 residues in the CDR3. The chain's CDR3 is CASATDTQYF. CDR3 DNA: TGTGCCAGCGCCACAGATACGCAGTATTTT.

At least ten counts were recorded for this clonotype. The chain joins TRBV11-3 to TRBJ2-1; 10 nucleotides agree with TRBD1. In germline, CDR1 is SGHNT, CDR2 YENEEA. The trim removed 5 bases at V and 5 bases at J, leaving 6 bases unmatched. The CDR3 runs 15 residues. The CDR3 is CASSQSGTGDNEQFF. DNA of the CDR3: TGTGCCAGCAGCCAAAGTGGGACAGGGGACAATGAGCAGTTCTTC. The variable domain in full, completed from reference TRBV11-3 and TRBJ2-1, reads EAGVVQSPRYKIIEKKQPVAFWCNPISGHNTLYWYLQNLGQGPELLIRYENEEAVDDSQLPKDRFSAERLKGVDSTLKIQPAELGDSAVYLCASSQSGTGDNEQFFGPGTRLTVL.

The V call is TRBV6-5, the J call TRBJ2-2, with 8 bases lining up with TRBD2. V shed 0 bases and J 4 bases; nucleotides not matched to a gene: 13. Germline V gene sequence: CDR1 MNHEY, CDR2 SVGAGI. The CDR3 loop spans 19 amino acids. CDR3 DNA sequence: TGTGCCAGCAGTTACTCTCCAGGCGGGGGGAGGGCCTTCACCGGGGAGCTGTTTTTT. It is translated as CASSYSPGGGRAFTGELFF.

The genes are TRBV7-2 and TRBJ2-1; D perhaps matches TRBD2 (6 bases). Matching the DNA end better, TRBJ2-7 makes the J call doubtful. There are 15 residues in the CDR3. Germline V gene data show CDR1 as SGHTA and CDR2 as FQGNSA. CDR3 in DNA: TGTGCCAGCAGCTTAGTCGGGACTGGGGGTGATGAGCAGTACTTC. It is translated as CASSLVGTGGDEQYF.

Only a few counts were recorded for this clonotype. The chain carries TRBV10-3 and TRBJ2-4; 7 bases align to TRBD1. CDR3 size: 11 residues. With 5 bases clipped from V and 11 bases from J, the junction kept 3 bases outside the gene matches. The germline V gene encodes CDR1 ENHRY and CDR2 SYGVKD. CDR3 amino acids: CAISPGQVQYF. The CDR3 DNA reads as TGTGCCATCAGTCCCGGACAGGTTCAGTACTTC.

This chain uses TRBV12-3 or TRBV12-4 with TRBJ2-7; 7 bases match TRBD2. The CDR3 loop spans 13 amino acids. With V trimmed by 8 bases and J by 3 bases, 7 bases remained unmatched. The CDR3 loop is CASGVSSGYEQYF. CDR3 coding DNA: TGTGCCAGCGGGGTCTCTAGCGGCTACGAGCAGTACTTC.

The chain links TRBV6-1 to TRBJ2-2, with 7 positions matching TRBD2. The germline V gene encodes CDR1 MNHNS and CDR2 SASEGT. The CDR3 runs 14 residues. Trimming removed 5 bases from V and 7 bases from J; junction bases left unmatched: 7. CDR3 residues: CASSRGSRIGELFF. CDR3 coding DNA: TGTGCCAGCAGTCGCGGGAGTCGGATCGGGGAGCTGTTTTTT.

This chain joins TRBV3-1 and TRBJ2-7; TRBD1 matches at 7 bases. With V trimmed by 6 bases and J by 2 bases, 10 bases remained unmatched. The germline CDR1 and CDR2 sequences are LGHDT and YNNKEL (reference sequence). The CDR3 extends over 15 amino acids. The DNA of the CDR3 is TGTGCCAGCAGTCAAAGAGGGGACAGAGCCTACGAGCAGTACTTC. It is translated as CASSQRGDRAYEQYF.

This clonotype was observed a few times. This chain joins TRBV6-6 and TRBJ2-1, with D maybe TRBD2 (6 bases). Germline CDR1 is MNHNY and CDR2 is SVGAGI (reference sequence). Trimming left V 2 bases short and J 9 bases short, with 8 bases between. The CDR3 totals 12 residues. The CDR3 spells CASSYGTAEQFF. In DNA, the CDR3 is TGTGCCAGCAGTTACGGGACTGCTGAGCAGTTCTTC.

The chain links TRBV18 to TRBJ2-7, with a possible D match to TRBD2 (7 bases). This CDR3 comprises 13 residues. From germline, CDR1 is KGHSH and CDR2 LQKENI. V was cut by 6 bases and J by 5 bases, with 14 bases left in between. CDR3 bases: TGTGCCAGCTCTCGGGGGAGGGACAACGAGCAGTACTTC. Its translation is CASSRGRDNEQYF.

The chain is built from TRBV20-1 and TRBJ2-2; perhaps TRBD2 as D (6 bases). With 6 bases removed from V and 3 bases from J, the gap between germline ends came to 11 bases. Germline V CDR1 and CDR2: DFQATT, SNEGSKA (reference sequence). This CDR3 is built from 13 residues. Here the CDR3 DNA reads TGCAGTGCGGCGCGGGGACACACCGGGGAGCTGTTTTTT. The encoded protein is CSAARGHTGELFF.

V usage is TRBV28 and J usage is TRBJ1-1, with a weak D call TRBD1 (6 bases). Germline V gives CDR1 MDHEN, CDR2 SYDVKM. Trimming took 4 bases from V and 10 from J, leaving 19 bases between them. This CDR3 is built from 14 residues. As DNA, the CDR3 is TGTGCCAGCAGTTGGACTGGGACAATTAGGGGAGCTTTCTTT. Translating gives CASSWTGTIRGAFF.

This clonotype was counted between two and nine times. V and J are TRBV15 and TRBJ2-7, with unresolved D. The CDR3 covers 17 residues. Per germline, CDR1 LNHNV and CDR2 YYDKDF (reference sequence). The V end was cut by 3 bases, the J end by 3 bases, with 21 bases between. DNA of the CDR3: TGTGCCACCAGCAGGGCCCGGGCAGCCGACGGCGGCTACGAGCAGTACTTC. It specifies CATSRARAADGGYEQYF.

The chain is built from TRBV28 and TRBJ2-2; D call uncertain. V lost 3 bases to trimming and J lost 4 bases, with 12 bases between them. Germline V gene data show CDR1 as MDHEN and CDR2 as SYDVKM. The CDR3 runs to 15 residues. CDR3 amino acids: CASSLPKHGTGELFF. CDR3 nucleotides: TGTGCCAGCAGTTTGCCGAAACACGGCACCGGGGAGCTGTTTTTT.

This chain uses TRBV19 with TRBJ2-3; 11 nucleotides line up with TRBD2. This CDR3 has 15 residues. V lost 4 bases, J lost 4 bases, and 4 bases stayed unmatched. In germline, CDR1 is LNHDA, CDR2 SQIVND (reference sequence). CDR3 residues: CASSNLAGGADTQYF. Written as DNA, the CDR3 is TGTGCCAGTAGTAATCTAGCGGGAGGAGCAGATACGCAGTATTTT.

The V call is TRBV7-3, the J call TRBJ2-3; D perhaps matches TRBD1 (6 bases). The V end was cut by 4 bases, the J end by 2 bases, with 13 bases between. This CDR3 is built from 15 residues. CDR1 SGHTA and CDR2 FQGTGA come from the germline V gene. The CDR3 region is CASSSETGVTDTQYF. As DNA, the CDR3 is TGTGCCAGCAGCTCCGAGACAGGAGTCACAGATACGCAGTATTTT.

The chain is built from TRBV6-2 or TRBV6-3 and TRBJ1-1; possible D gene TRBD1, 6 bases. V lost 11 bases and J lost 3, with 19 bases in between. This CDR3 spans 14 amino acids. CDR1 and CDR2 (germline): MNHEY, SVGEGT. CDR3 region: CAPRRRGQDTEAFF. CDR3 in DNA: TGTGCCCCTCGGCGGCGGGGGCAAGACACTGAAGCTTTCTTT.

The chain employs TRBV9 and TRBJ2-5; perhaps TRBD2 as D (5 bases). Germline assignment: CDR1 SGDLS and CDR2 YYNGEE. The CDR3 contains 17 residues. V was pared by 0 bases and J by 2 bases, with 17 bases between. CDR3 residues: CASSVGPNGGKQETQYF. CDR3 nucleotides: TGTGCCAGCAGCGTAGGGCCTAATGGAGGCAAACAAGAGACCCAGTACTTC.

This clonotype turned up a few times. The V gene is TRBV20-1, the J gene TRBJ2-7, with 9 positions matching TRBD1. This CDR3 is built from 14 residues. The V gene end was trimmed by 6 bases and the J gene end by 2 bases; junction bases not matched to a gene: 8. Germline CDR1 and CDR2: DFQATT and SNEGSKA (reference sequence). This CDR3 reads CSAAGTGNTYEQYF. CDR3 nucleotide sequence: TGCAGTGCAGCCGGGACAGGGAATACCTACGAGCAGTACTTC.

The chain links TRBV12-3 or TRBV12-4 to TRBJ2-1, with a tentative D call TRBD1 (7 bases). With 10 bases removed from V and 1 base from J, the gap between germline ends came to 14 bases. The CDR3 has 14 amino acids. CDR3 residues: CATRGEFSYNEQFF. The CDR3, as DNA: TGTGCCACCAGGGGGGAATTTTCCTACAATGAGCAGTTCTTC.

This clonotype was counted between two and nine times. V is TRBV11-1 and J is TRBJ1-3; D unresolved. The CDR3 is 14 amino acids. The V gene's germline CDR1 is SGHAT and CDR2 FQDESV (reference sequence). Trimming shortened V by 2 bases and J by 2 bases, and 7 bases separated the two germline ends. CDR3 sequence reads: CASSLQGTGNTIYF. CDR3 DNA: TGTGCCAGCAGCTTACAAGGGACTGGAAACACCATATATTTT.

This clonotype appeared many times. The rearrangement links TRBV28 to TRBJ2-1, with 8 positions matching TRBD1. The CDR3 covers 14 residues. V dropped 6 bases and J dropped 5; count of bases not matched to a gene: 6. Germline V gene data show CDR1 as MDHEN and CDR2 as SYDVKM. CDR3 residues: CASSKSTGDNEQFF. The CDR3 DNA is TGTGCCAGCAGCAAATCGACAGGGGACAATGAGCAGTTCTTC. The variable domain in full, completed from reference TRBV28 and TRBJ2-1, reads DVKVTQSSRYLVKRTGEKVFLECVQDMDHENMFWYRQDPGLGLRLIYFSYDVKMKEKGDIPEGYSVSREKKERFSLILESASTNQTSMYLCASSKSTGDNEQFFGPGTRLTVL.

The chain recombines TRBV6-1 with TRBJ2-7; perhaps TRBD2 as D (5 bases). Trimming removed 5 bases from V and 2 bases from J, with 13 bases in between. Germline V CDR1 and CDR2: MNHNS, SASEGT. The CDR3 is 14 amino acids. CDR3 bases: TGTGCCAGCAGTTACGCGGCGGGCCCCTACGAGCAGTACTTC. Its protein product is CASSYAAGPYEQYF.